This TCR beta chain was observed in a study of a mutant IDH1 vaccine in newly diagnosed glioma. Study-wide context: Treated individuals were approximately 60% male and roughly 40% female, averaging 40.4 years of age. Most had both radiotherapy and temozolomide beforehand; others had only one.

The V segment lost 6 bases and the J segment 11 bases; nucleotides outside the gene matches: 13. In germline, CDR1 is SNHLY, CDR2 FYNNEI. There are 15 residues in the CDR3. The time point here: week 35, safety follow-up. It was 300 ug of mutant IDH1 20-mer peptide that made up each vaccine dose, given with topical imiquimod. There were new WHO grade 3 or 4 astrocytomas in the donors, and these were IDH1-mutant and ATRX-lost. This clone showed up just a few times. Its antigen is not known. Profiling relied on immunoSEQ multiplex PCR, and the TCRdb table lists in-frame clones only, not all of them. The sample records around 50,000 clones, roughly three quarters being singletons.

The clonotype was recovered from a man aged 35 to 55 with glioma. The sample was PBMCs, taken from a glioma patient whose treatment included an IDH1 peptide vaccine. The chain recombines TRBV2 with TRBJ1-6, with 7 nucleotides matching TRBD1. The CDR3 nucleotides read TGTGCCAGCAGACCCCGGGACAGCTCCGGGGCACCCCTCCACTTT. Translated: CASRPRDSSGAPLHF.